The T cell receptor beta chain described here comes from a study of blood T cell repertoires in COVID-19. Background on the study: COVID-19 samples, acute and convalescent, were from the United States, Italy and Spain. In each case, the material was cDNA or gDNA derived from T cells, B-cell-depleted T cells, or PBMCs.

Authors' analysis steps: How many nucleated cells were present was estimated from reference gene primer amplification. Sequenced by immunoSEQ multiplex PCR; TCRdb stores in-frame clones only, minus some. For V, J and clone size, that table is used; D and trimming come from the DNA. The sample has 30,000 to 40,000 clones; around four fifths are singletons. Germline values: CDR1 MDHEN, CDR2 SYDVKM. The CDR3 extends over 16 amino acids. The trim removed 4 bases at V and 0 bases at J, leaving 8 bases unmatched. The chain uses TRBV28 and TRBJ2-7; 8 bases align to TRBD1. The sequence came from an elderly man with active or convalescent COVID-19. The specimen sequenced was peripheral blood. The CDR3 DNA follows: TGTGCCAGCAGTTACGGACAGGGACTGAGCTCCTACGAGCAGTACTTC. Its translation is CASSYGQGLSSYEQYF. Using reference TRBV28 and TRBJ2-7 for the parts outside the CDR3, the full variable domain is DVKVTQSSRYLVKRTGEKVFLECVQDMDHENMFWYRQDPGLGLRLIYFSYDVKMKEKGDIPEGYSVSREKKERFSLILESASTNQTSMYLCASSYGQGLSSYEQYFGPGTRLTVT.